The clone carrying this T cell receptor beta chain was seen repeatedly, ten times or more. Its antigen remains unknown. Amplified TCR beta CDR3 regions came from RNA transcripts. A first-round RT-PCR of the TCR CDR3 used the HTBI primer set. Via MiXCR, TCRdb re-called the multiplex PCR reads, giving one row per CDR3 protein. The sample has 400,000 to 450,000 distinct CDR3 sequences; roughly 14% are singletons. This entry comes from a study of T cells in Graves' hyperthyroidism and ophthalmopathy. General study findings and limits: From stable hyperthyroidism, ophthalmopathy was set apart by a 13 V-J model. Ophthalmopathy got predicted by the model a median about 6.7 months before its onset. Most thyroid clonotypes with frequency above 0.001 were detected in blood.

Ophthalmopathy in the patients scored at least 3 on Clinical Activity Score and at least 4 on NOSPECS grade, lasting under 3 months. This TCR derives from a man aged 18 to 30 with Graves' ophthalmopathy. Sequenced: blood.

The CDR3 DNA sequence: TGTGCCAGCAGTTCCGGGGGGCGAGGTGAAAAACTGTTTTTT. It encodes CASSSGGRGEKLFF. J is TRBJ1-4 and V is TRBV12-3 or TRBV12-4; D possibly corresponds to TRBD1 (6 bases). This CDR3 comprises 14 residues. Trimming cost V 4 bases and J 7 bases, with 13 bases left between them.